This T cell receptor beta chain was sequenced for a study of T cells in Graves' hyperthyroidism and ophthalmopathy (dated by TCRdb to about 2019). About the investigation overall: Peripheral blood was sampled at the time of initial diagnosis, prior to any treatment. A discovery cohort of about 95 patients, about 40 with Graves' ophthalmopathy and under 60 with stable Graves' hyperthyroidism, was used to find distinguishing TCR V-J signatures. An independent validation cohort of around 19 hyperthyroidism patients and roughly 16 patients who later progressed to ophthalmopathy tested prospective prediction of ophthalmopathy. The 90 to 100 discovery patients were randomly divided into training and test sets at a 7:3 ratio. Thyroid tissue and blood T-cell repertoires from over 5 Graves' hyperthyroidism patients were also compared in the study. After sampling, hyperthyroidism patients received methimazole starting at 30 mg daily, and ophthalmopathy patients received high-dose intravenous methylprednisolone. TCR Vbeta CDR3 sequencing of fewer than 150 peripheral blood samples (under 45 ophthalmopathy, 70 to 85 hyperthyroidism and some 17 progressor patients) is reported in the paper. Study-wide findings and limitations: No statistical method was used to fix the sample size in advance, and group allocation was not hidden from the investigators. In cross-validation, a model built on a 13 V-J signature told ophthalmopathy apart from stable hyperthyroidism with approximately 90% sensitivity and 81% to 82% specificity, and in testing the same model reached 80%/75%. Most expanded thyroid clonotypes (frequency above 0.001) were also detected in blood, a finding suggesting that blood repertoires may reflect thyroid immune responses. In validation, the model predicted progression to ophthalmopathy a median of around 6.5 months before onset, with about 67% sensitivity and roughly 79% specificity.

Amplification of TCR beta CDR3 regions was carried out from RNA transcripts. A first-round RT-PCR of the TCR CDR3 used the HTBI primer set with the Qiagen OneStep RT-PCR kit. A second multiplex PCR round built the libraries, followed by size selection and purification. Paired-end sequencing of the libraries was performed with 100 bp reads on an Illumina HiSeq2000. The paper's data handling went like this. Raw data were processed with SOAPnuke, discarding reads with adapters, uncalled bases, mean Phred below 15, or no exact constant-primer or identifier match. COPE v1.2.5 was used to merge the high-quality paired reads, and each unique nucleotide sequence was defined as a clonotype. Clonotypes were aligned to IMGT TRBV, TRBD and TRBJ reference segments using MiTCR v1.1. The analysis was restricted to V-J combinations with a frequency above 0.0001, which together covered approximately 99% of the repertoires. The TCS score was defined as F50 (clonal expansion) divided by E x V (chaos), with BLOSUM62-based TCRdist calculated between CDR3 peptides within each V-J. Welch's t-statistics and random forest reduced fewer than 550 V-J features to roughly 13, which were used in a naive Bayes classifier (R e1071). The public reads were run again by TCRdb, first through fastp at Q25 and then through MiXCR, and only productive beta chains were kept. Rows are combined by CDR3 protein, so each entry shows the most common genes and DNA. For this entry, the V and J calls and clone size follow TCRdb and not the study's own pipeline. This sample lists 550,000 to 600,000 distinct CDR3 sequences; 12% to 15% were detected once. The top ten constitute 7% to 9% of the sample.

Moderately to severely active disease, a Clinical Activity Score of at least 3, a NOSPECS grade of at least 4, and a duration under 3 months were present in ophthalmopathy patients. Exclusion was applied to patients with uncontrolled infections, other autoimmune diseases, pregnancy or lactation. Diagnoses were based on clinical symptoms, serum thyroxine and TRAb, thyroid ultrasound and orbital computed tomography. PBMCs were separated from under 11 ml of fresh peripheral blood using Ficoll-Paque density gradient centrifugation. Trizol reagent was used to extract total RNA, and RNA quality was then checked on an Agilent 2100 Bioanalyzer. Unmatched junction bases come to 14, with V trimmed by 5 bases and J by 3 bases. The CDR3 runs 16 residues from the cysteine to the phenylalanine. Only the CDR3 region is kept as DNA, spanning 48 bases read in frame from base 1. Taken from the germline V gene (reference sequence), the CDR1 and CDR2 loops are DFQATT and SNEGSKA.

In the case of this clonotype: The target of this receptor is not known. A read error is possible here, since a much larger clone lies one base away.

In this chain, TRBV20-1 is recombined with TRBJ2-5, with 8 bases matching TRBD2. The source is a woman between 18 and 29 years old with Graves' ophthalmopathy. Input material: blood. The bases are TGCAGTGCTCAACCCCTCAAGGGGCGGGAGGAAGAGACCCAGTACTTC. This codes for CSAQPLKGREEETQYF.